One sample yielded the 11 T cell receptor beta chains listed below, sequenced in a study of PD-1 blockade in classical Hodgkin lymphoma. Sequenced by immunoSEQ multiplex PCR; TCRdb stores in-frame clones only, minus some. The sample carries approximately 7,400 clones, roughly 80% recorded once. Brentuximab vedotin exposure varied, and every patient relapsed after autologous stem cell transplantation. Sequencing used peripheral blood mononuclear cells (PBMCs), obtained at baseline. Source of these receptors: a human donor with classical Hodgkin lymphoma.

The genes are TRBV30 and TRBJ1-1; TRBD1 agrees at 7 bases. Germline V gives CDR1 GTSNPN, CDR2 SVGIG (reference sequence). This CDR3 contains 13 residues. The V segment lost 5 bases and the J segment 5 bases; nucleotides outside the gene matches: 8. CDR3 nucleotides: TGTGCCTGGGTAAGACAGGGAGGAACTGAAGCTTTCTTT. This codes for CAWVRQGGTEAFF.

The chain uses TRBV14 and TRBJ2-1, with D maybe TRBD2 (5 bases). CDR3 length: 16 amino acids. The germline V gene encodes CDR1 SGHDN and CDR2 FVKESK. V was pared by 2 bases and J by 1 base, with 12 bases between. The CDR3 nucleotides are TGTGCCAGCAGCCAATTGGCGGGTCCTTCCTACAATGAGCAGTTCTTC. Residues: CASSQLAGPSYNEQFF.

The chain carries TRBV2 and TRBJ1-2; D unresolved. CDR3 size: 13 residues. Trimming removed 8 bases at V and 2 bases at J, with 12 bases between. The V gene's germline CDR1 is SNHLY and CDR2 FYNNEI. Here the CDR3 DNA reads TGTGCCAGCCGTGCGGGTAACAACTATGGCTACACCTTC. Translated: CASRAGNNYGYTF.

J is TRBJ1-5 and V is TRBV5-1, with 9 bases that match TRBD1. The V gene's germline CDR1 is SGHRS and CDR2 YFSETQ. This CDR3 has 14 residues. V was clipped by 3 bases and J by 6 bases; unmatched bases: 4. The CDR3 loop reads CASSSDRGSQPQHF. Here the CDR3 DNA reads TGCGCCAGCAGCTCGGACAGGGGAAGTCAGCCCCAGCATTTT. Based on the CDR3 plus reference TRBV5-1 and TRBJ1-5, the full variable domain is KAGVTQTPRYLIKTRGQQVTLSCSPISGHRSVSWYQQTPGQGLQFLFEYFSETQRNKGNFPGRFSGRQFSNSRSEMNVSTLELGDSALYLCASSSDRGSQPQHFGDGTRLSIL.

The rearrangement uses TRBV5-1 and TRBJ2-3; D could derive from TRBD1 or TRBD2 (6 bases each). The CDR3 runs 12 residues. V lost 0 bases and J 9 bases, leaving 8 bases between the germline ends. CDR1 is SGHRS, CDR2 YFSETQ, per germline. CDR3 region: CASSLAGATQYF. For the CDR3, the DNA is TGCGCCAGCAGCTTGGCGGGGGCCACGCAGTATTTT.

This clone ranks as medium-sized. The chain combines TRBV4-1 with TRBJ2-3; D remains ambiguous. The V end was cut by 7 bases, the J end by 1 base, with 9 bases between. CDR1 and CDR2 (germline): MGHRA, YSYEKL. There are 13 residues in the CDR3. The CDR3 is CASNDGGTDTQYF. The CDR3 DNA reads as TGCGCCAGCAACGACGGAGGCACAGATACGCAGTATTTT.

This clone occurred once. This chain connects TRBV5-1 to TRBJ2-3, with D perhaps matching TRBD2 (5 bases). The V end was cut by 1 base, the J end by 2 bases, with 14 bases between. This CDR3 has 16 residues. In germline, CDR1 is SGHRS, CDR2 YFSETQ. The CDR3 is CASSLRGGGLTDTQYF. The CDR3 DNA follows: TGCGCCAGCAGCTTGCGGGGTGGCGGGCTCACAGATACGCAGTATTTT.

The V gene is TRBV5-1, the J gene TRBJ2-1; D remains ambiguous. The CDR3 length is 13 residues. Germline lookup yields CDR1 SGHRS and CDR2 YFSETQ. Trimming stripped 4 bases from V and 5 bases from J, with 10 bases between. The CDR3 sequence is CASSRYSDNEQFF. The CDR3 region has the DNA TGCGCCAGCAGCCGATACAGCGACAATGAGCAGTTCTTC.

The V gene is TRBV2, the J gene TRBJ1-2; D is perhaps TRBD1 (6 bases). With 0 bases removed from V and 7 bases from J, the gap between germline ends came to 15 bases. The CDR3 loop spans 15 amino acids. The germline gives CDR1 SNHLY, CDR2 FYNNEI. The CDR3 DNA reads as TGTGCCAGCAGTGAAGCCGGCGGGGGCGCCGGTGGCTACACCTTC. Amino acids: CASSEAGGGAGGYTF.

The chain is built from TRBV6-1 and TRBJ2-2; possibly TRBD1 or TRBD2 for D (5 bases each). The V and J ends lost 1 base and 6 bases respectively, with 9 bases between them. This CDR3 region has 14 residues. From germline, CDR1 is MNHNS and CDR2 SASEGT. For the CDR3, the DNA is TGTGCCAGCAGTGAAGGTGTGGGGGCCGGGGAGCTGTTTTTT. Protein: CASSEGVGAGELFF.

CDR3 sequence reads: CASSLGDRESPGANVLTF. In DNA, the CDR3 is TGTGCCAGTTCTCTGGGAGACAGGGAAAGTCCTGGGGCCAACGTCCTGACTTTC. The chain uses TRBV19 and TRBJ2-6; 7 nucleotides align to TRBD1. There are 18 residues in the CDR3. The J segment lost 2 bases and the V segment lost 8 bases, leaving 15 bases of the junction unmatched. Per the germline V gene, CDR1 is LNHDA and CDR2 is SQIVND (reference sequence).